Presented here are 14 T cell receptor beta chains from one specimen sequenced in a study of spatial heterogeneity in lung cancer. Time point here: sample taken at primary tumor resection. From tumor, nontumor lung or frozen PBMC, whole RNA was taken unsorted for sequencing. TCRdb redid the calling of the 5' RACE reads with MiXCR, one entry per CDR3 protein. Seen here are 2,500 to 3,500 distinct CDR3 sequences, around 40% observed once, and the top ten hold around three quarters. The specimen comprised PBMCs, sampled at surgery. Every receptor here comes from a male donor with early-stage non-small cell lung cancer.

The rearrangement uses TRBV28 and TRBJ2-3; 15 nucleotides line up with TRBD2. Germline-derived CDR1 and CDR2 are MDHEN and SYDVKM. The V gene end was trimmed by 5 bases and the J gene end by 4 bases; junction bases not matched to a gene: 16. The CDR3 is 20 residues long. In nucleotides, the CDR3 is TGTGCCAGCAGTAAAATATCCGGACTAGCGGGAGGGCCGGGCCCAGATACGCAGTATTTT. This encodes CASSKISGLAGGPGPDTQYF.

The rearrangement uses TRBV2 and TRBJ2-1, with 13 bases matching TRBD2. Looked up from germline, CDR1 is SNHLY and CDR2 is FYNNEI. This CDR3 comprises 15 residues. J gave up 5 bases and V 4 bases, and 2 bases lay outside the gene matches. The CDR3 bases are TGTGCCAGCAGTGGGACTAGCGGGAGCAACAATGAGCAGTTCTTC. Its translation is CASSGTSGSNNEQFF. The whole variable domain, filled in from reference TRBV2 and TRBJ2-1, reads EPEVTQTPSHQVTQMGQEVILRCVPISNHLYFYWYRQILGQKVEFLVSFYNNEISEKSEIFDDQFSVERPDGSNFTLKIRSTKLEDSAMYFCASSGTSGSNNEQFFGPGTRLTVL.

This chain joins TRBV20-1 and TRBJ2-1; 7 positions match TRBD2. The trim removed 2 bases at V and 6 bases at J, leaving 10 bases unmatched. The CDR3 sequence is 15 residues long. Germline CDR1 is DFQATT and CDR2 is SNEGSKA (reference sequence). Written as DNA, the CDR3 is TGCAGTGCTAGACATGAAGCGGGGTCGGGCAATGAGCAGTTCTTC. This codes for CSARHEAGSGNEQFF.

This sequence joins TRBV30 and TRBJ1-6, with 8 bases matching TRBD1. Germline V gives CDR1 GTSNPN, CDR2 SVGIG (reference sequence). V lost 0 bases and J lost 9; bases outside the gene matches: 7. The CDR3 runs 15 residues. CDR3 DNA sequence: TGTGCCTGGAGTGTACGTGCAGGGGGCCGTTCACCCCTCCACTTT. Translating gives CAWSVRAGGRSPLHF.

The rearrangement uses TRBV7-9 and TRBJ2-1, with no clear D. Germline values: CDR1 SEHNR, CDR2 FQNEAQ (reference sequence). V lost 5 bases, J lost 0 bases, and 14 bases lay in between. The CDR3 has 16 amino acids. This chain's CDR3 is CASSPNPRSSYNEQFF. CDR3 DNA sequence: TGTGCCAGCAGCCCTAATCCCAGGAGCTCCTACAATGAGCAGTTCTTC.

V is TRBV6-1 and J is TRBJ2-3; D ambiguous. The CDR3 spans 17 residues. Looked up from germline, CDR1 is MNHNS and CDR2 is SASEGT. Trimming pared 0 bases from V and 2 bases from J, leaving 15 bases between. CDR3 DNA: TGTGCCAGCAGTGAAGCGCGGAGAGTCATCACCACAGATACGCAGTATTTT. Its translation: CASSEARRVITTDTQYF.

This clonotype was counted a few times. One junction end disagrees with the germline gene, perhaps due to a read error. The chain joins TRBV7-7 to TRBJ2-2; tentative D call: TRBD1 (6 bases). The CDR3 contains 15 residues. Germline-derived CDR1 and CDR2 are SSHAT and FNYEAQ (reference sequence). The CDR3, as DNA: TGTGCTAGCAGCTCACAGGGCGCGAACACCGGGGAGCTGTTTTTT. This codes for CASSSQGANTGELFF.

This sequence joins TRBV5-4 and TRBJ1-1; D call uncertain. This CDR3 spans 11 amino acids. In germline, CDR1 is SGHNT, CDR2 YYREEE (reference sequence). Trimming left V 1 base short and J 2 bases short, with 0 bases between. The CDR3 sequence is CASSLNTEAFF. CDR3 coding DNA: TGTGCCAGCAGCTTGAACACTGAAGCTTTCTTT.

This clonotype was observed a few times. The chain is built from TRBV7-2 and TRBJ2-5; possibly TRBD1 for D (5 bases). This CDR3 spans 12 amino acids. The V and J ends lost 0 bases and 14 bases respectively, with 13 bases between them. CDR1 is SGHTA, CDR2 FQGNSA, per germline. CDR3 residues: CASSLAGRALYF. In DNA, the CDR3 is TGTGCCAGCAGCTTAGCGGGCAGGGCCCTCTACTTC.

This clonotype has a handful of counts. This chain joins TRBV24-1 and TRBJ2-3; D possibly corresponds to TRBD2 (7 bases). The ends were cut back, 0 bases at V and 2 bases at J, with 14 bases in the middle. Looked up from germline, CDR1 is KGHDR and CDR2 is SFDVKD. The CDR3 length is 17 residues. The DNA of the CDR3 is TGTGCCACCAGTGATTTGCGGGAGGCAGGGGCCACAGATACGCAGTATTTT. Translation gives CATSDLREAGATDTQYF.

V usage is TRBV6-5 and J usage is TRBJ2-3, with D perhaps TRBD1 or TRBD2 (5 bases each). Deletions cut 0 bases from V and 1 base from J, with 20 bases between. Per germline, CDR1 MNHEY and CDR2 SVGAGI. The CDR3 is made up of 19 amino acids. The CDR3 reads CASSYSGPRGTYRTDTQYF. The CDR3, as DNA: TGTGCCAGCAGTTACTCGGGACCACGGGGAACCTACCGCACAGATACGCAGTATTTT.

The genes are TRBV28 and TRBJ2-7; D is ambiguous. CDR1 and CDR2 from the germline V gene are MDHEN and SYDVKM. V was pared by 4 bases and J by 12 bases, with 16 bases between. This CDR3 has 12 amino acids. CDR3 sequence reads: CASSSQGRGWYF. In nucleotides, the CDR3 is TGTGCCAGCAGTTCCCAAGGCCGTGGGTGGTACTTC.

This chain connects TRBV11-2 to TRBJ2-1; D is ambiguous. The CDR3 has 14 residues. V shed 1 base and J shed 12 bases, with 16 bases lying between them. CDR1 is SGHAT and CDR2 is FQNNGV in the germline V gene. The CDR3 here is CASSLVAQSVGQFF. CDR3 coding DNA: TGTGCCAGCAGCTTAGTGGCCCAAAGCGTCGGGCAGTTCTTC.

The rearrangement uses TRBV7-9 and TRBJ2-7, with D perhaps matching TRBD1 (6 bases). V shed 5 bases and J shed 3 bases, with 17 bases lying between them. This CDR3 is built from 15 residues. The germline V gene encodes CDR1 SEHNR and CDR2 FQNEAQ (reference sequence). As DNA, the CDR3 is TGTGCCAGCAGCCCCAGCAGTCAGGGGTACTACGAGCAGTACTTC. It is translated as CASSPSSQGYYEQYF.